This TCR beta chain was sequenced during a study of T cells in localized non-small cell lung cancer. Findings of the study overall: Of the tissues analyzed, uninvolved adjacent lung showed maximal T cell clonality, greater than tumor.

Only in-frame clones appear in the TCRdb table, and some are missing; sequencing was by immunoSEQ multiplex PCR. The data show 25,000 to 40,000 clones, with around four fifths seen just once and about 16% held by the top ten. This CDR3 has 15 amino acids. Germline V lookup: CDR1 SGHTA, CDR2 FQGNSA. V was pared by 5 bases and J by 4 bases, with 10 bases of the junction left unmatched. With respect to this clone: What it binds is not known.

The J gene is TRBJ1-2, the V gene TRBV7-2; 7 bases agree with TRBD1. The sequence came from a male donor aged 60 or over with stage III squamous cell lung carcinoma. This material consisted of peripheral blood, taken before any cancer treatment. CDR3 loop: CASSLSSGTVYGYTF. The CDR3 bases are TGTGCCAGCAGCCTTAGCTCCGGGACAGTCTATGGCTACACCTTC.